The 31 T cell receptor beta chains reported below all come from one sample, sequenced in a study of glioma-infiltrating T cells. The iRepertoire nested amplicon-rescue multiplex PCR amplified TCR alpha and beta CDR3s from RNA. TCRdb recomputed calls from the multiplex PCR reads with MiXCR, one row per CDR3 protein. The table shows roughly 40,000 distinct CDR3 sequences, with about 20% occurring only once. The material sequenced was glioma tissue, nonneoplastic brain tissue, or PBMCs (not recorded which). Receptors originate from a human donor with low-grade glioma or glioblastoma, undergoing nonglioma brain surgery, or in good health (not recorded which).

This clonotype was seen a handful of times. The chain has TRBV29-1 and TRBJ2-1; D possibly uses TRBD1 or TRBD2 (6 bases each). The CDR3 runs 13 residues. Germline CDR1 is SQVTM and CDR2 is ANQGSEA. Trimming removed 4 bases at V and 2 bases at J, with 9 bases between. The CDR3 reads CSVVGGTYNEQFF. CDR3 in DNA: TGCAGCGTTGTCGGGGGCACCTACAATGAGCAGTTCTTC.

This clonotype was recorded many times. The gene calls are TRBV7-6 and TRBJ2-3; TRBD1 aligns across 8 bases. V was clipped by 1 base and J by 5 bases; unmatched bases: 5. CDR1 is SGHVS and CDR2 is FNYEAQ in the germline V gene. This CDR3 is 15 amino acids long. The CDR3 DNA sequence: TGTGCCAGCAGCTTAGGCACAGGGGGTCAAGATACGCAGTATTTT. It codes for CASSLGTGGQDTQYF.

V is TRBV19 and J is TRBJ2-3; the match to TRBD1 covers 8 bases. This CDR3 contains 15 residues. The V gene's germline CDR1 is LNHDA and CDR2 SQIVND (reference sequence). V lost 10 bases, J lost 4 bases, and 13 bases stayed unmatched. The CDR3 sequence: CATSQNRGAPDTQYF. In DNA form, the CDR3 reads TGTGCCACCTCACAAAACAGGGGGGCCCCAGATACGCAGTATTTT.

This clonotype was seen many times. The gene calls are TRBV5-1 and TRBJ2-1; D uncertain. Between the trimmed V and J ends, which lost 0 bases and 13 bases, there was a span of 14 bases. CDR1 and CDR2 (germline): SGHRS, YFSETQ. This CDR3 region has 13 residues. CDR3 bases: TGCGCCAGCAGCTTGGCCAAGGTAGCTGGACAGTTCTTC. Translation: CASSLAKVAGQFF.

Ten or more counts support this clonotype. V is TRBV3-1 and J is TRBJ2-1, with D unresolved. Trimming cost V 6 bases and J 0 bases, with 12 bases left between them. CDR1 and CDR2 from the germline V gene are LGHDT and YNNKEL (reference sequence). The CDR3 loop spans 15 amino acids. This CDR3 is CASSKRESSYNEQFF. CDR3 coding DNA: TGTGCCAGCAGTAAACGAGAGAGCTCCTACAATGAGCAGTTCTTC.

This clonotype was seen many times. The rearrangement uses TRBV6-2 or TRBV6-3 and TRBJ2-1; no definite D call. The germline CDR1 and CDR2 sequences are MNHEY and SVGEGT. The CDR3 length is 13 residues. V was cut by 8 bases and J by 3 bases, with 11 bases left in between. The CDR3 here is CASLRLGYNEQFF. The CDR3 bases are TGTGCCAGCTTAAGACTGGGCTACAATGAGCAGTTCTTC.

This clonotype is labeled medium-sized. The chain combines TRBV27 with TRBJ2-7; TRBD2 might be the D (6 bases). The germline CDR1 and CDR2 sequences are MNHEY and SMNVEV (reference sequence). Trimming removed 1 base at V and 0 bases at J, with 19 bases between. The CDR3 runs to 18 residues. CDR3 sequence (DNA): TGTGCCAGCAGTTTATTAGGGGTTAGCGGAACCTTCTCCTACGAGCAGTACTTC. Its translation is CASSLLGVSGTFSYEQYF.

The gene calls are TRBV29-1 and TRBJ2-3; 10 positions match TRBD1. The length of the CDR3 is 16 residues. Germline V lookup: CDR1 SQVTM, CDR2 ANQGSEA. J gave up 3 bases and V 0 bases, and 6 bases lay outside the gene matches. The CDR3 sequence: CSVEERGDRGTDTQYF. In DNA, the CDR3 is TGCAGCGTTGAAGAACGAGGGGACAGGGGAACAGATACGCAGTATTTT.

This clonotype appeared a few times. The rearrangement joins TRBV7-9 to TRBJ2-1; D is ambiguous. Germline V CDR1 and CDR2: SEHNR, FQNEAQ (reference sequence). This CDR3 contains 17 residues. Trimming stripped 5 bases from V and 3 bases from J, with 20 bases between. The CDR3 region has the DNA TGTGCCAGCAGCCCCGACCCGATCACCCTATTCTACAATGAGCAGTTCTTC. This encodes CASSPDPITLFYNEQFF. Based on the CDR3 plus reference TRBV7-9 and TRBJ2-1, the full variable domain is DTGVSQNPRHKITKRGQNVTFRCDPISEHNRLYWYRQTLGQGPEFLTYFQNEAQLEKSRLLSDRFSAERPKGSFSTLEIQRTEQGDSAMYLCASSPDPITLFYNEQFFGPGTRLTVL.

J is TRBJ1-5 and V is TRBV13; D possibly corresponds to TRBD1 (5 bases). CDR3 length: 12 amino acids. V lost 5 bases and J 7 bases, leaving 9 bases between the germline ends. Germline CDR1 is PRHDT and CDR2 is FYEKMQ (reference sequence). The CDR3 loop reads CASSVGGQPQHF. The DNA for the CDR3 is TGTGCCAGCAGCGTCGGGGGGCAGCCCCAGCATTTT.

V usage is TRBV11-2 and J usage is TRBJ1-2; TRBD1 matches at 7 bases. Trimming took 3 bases from V and 10 from J; bases not matched to a gene: 8. CDR3 length equals 13 residues. Germline V gene data show CDR1 as SGHAT and CDR2 as FQNNGV. For the CDR3, the DNA is TGTGCCAGCAGCTTGGACAGGTACTATAACTACACCTTC. Translated: CASSLDRYYNYTF.

There are a few counts of this clonotype. The chain recombines TRBV12-3 or TRBV12-4 with TRBJ1-6; D not resolved. The ends were cut back, 4 bases at V and 7 bases at J, with 17 bases in the middle. The CDR3 spans 16 residues. The DNA of the CDR3 is TGTGCCAGCAGTTCCAGCTTTGGGCCGGACAATTCACCCCTCCACTTT. This gives the protein CASSSSFGPDNSPLHF.

This clonotype was detected ten times or more. The V and J genes are TRBV12-3 or TRBV12-4 and TRBJ2-3; D is undetermined. CDR3 length: 13 amino acids. Trimming took off 1 base at V and 0 bases at J, with 2 bases between the two ends. Here the CDR3 reads CASSLGSTDTQYF. CDR3 coding DNA: TGTGCCAGCAGTTTAGGTAGCACAGATACGCAGTATTTT.

Within the sample, this clonotype is medium-sized. V gene TRBV15 combines with J gene TRBJ2-5, with 9 bases lining up with TRBD1. Germline V CDR1 and CDR2: LNHNV, YYDKDF (reference sequence). The CDR3 sequence is 16 residues long. Trimming took 0 bases from V and 3 from J; bases not matched to a gene: 5. CDR3 in amino acids: CATSRDGTGREETQYF. CDR3 bases: TGTGCCACCAGCAGAGACGGGACAGGGCGGGAAGAGACCCAGTACTTC.

The table lists this clonotype with many counts. CDR3 loop: CASSSPSSYEQYV. CDR3 DNA sequence: TGTGCCAGCAGTTCACCCAGCTCCTACGAGCAGTACGTC. The rearrangement joins TRBV27 to TRBJ2-7, with D uncertain. Trimming shortened V by 4 bases and J by 0 bases, and 7 bases separated the two germline ends. This CDR3 region has 13 residues. Looked up from germline, CDR1 is MNHEY and CDR2 is SMNVEV (reference sequence).

The V call is TRBV29-1, the J call TRBJ1-2; 8 bases match TRBD1. Germline V lookup: CDR1 SQVTM, CDR2 ANQGSEA. The CDR3 covers 13 residues. In nucleotides, the CDR3 is TGCGGATTCTACAGGGGGAATATAGATGGCTACACCTTC. This gives the protein CGFYRGNIDGYTF.

This clonotype was detected many times. J is TRBJ1-1 and V is TRBV6-1; D not resolved. The V end was cut by 5 bases, the J end by 0 bases, with 7 bases between. Germline CDR1 and CDR2: MNHNS and SASEGT. This CDR3 is 13 amino acids long. This CDR3 is CASSYKMNTEAFF. The CDR3 nucleotides read TGTGCCAGCAGTTATAAGATGAACACTGAAGCTTTCTTT.

This clonotype appeared once. The chain joins TRBV12-3 or TRBV12-4 to TRBJ2-5; 9 nucleotides match TRBD2. Trimming at V came to 9 bases and at J to 4 bases, leaving 9 bases not matched to a gene. The CDR3 runs to 14 residues. The CDR3 DNA reads as TGTGCCAGAAGGCCGGGACTAGCATCAGAGACCCAGTACTTC. Its protein product is CARRPGLASETQYF.

This clonotype was counted many times. The CDR3 nucleotides read TGTGCCAGCAGTACTCTTGACGAGCAGTACTTC. Its translation: CASSTLDEQYF. The chain employs TRBV27 and TRBJ2-7; unclear D gene. The V end was cut by 5 bases, the J end by 5 bases, with 7 bases between. CDR1 and CDR2 from the germline V gene are MNHEY and SMNVEV (reference sequence). CDR3 length: 11 residues.

There are many counts of this clonotype. The chain couples TRBV7-9 to TRBJ2-2; no firm D call. Trimming left V 3 bases short and J 0 bases short, with 5 bases between. This CDR3 comprises 14 residues. The V gene's germline CDR1 is SEHNR and CDR2 FQNEAQ (reference sequence). Here the CDR3 reads CASSFLSNTGELFF. The CDR3 DNA sequence: TGTGCCAGCAGCTTTTTATCGAACACCGGGGAGCTGTTTTTT.

Concerning this clonotype itself: This could be a read error, since a much larger clone is one nucleotide away. The rearrangement links TRBV7-2 to TRBJ1-5, with D unresolved. With the DNA end fitting TRBJ2-3 better, the J assignment may be wrong. This CDR3 comprises 13 residues. Germline V gives CDR1 SGHTA, CDR2 FQGNSA. The CDR3 DNA follows: TGTGCCAGCAGCCTCGCAGGAGCCCAGCCCCAGTATTTT. Translated, it gives CASSLAGAQPQYF.

On this clonotype itself: A much larger clone lies a single base off, so this may be a read error. V gene TRBV12-3 or TRBV12-4 combines with J gene TRBJ2-7, with 8 positions matching TRBD1. V lost 6 bases, J lost 1 base, and 8 bases stayed unmatched. CDR3 length equals 15 residues. CDR3: CASRRTWTGSYEQYF. DNA of the CDR3: TGTGCCAGCAGGCGAACCTGGACAGGGTCCTACGAGCAGTACTTC.

This clonotype was seen repeatedly, ten times or more. The chain couples TRBV7-9 to TRBJ1-2, with D possibly being TRBD1 (5 bases). Germline CDR1 is SEHNR and CDR2 is FQNEAQ (reference sequence). V lost 1 base and J 4 bases, leaving 13 bases between the germline ends. This CDR3 contains 15 residues. The CDR3 sequence: CASSLGTTDPYGYTF. DNA of the CDR3: TGTGCCAGCAGCTTAGGGACAACGGATCCCTATGGCTACACCTTC.

This clonotype was picked up many times. This chain joins TRBV4-1 and TRBJ1-1; D is uncertain. The CDR3 extends over 14 amino acids. CDR1 and CDR2 from the germline V gene are MGHRA and YSYEKL. The V end lost 4 bases, the J end lost 0 bases, and 9 bases lay between the germline ends. CDR3 DNA: TGCGCCAGCAGCCGAGACGGTATGAACACTGAAGCTTTCTTT. This gives the protein CASSRDGMNTEAFF.

This clonotype was observed a few times. V is TRBV3-1 and J is TRBJ2-3, with D perhaps matching TRBD1 or TRBD2 (5 bases each). CDR3 size: 14 residues. The V end lost 0 bases, the J end lost 1 base, and 5 bases lay between the germline ends. The germline V gene has CDR1 LGHDT and CDR2 YNNKEL (reference sequence). The CDR3 sequence: CASSQEGGTDTQYF. CDR3 nucleotide sequence: TGTGCCAGCAGCCAAGAGGGGGGCACAGATACGCAGTATTTT.

Only a few counts were recorded for this clonotype. This clone may be a read error of a much larger clone one base away. The chain combines TRBV6-1 with TRBJ2-1; 8 positions match TRBD2. The germline gives CDR1 MNHNS, CDR2 SASEGT. The CDR3 has 16 amino acids. The CDR3 spells CVSRDRERGLYNEQFF. Here the CDR3 DNA reads TGTGTCAGCAGAGATCGCGAGCGGGGGCTTTACAATGAGCAGTTCTTC.

The table lists this clonotype with many counts. The chain recombines TRBV12-3 or TRBV12-4 with TRBJ2-2; D is unclear. The CDR3 has 15 residues. V gave up 5 bases and J gave up 4 bases, with 14 bases separating them. The CDR3 DNA sequence: TGTGCCAGCAGTCCGCGGACGGGCGGCACCGGGGAGCTGTTTTTT. Its translation is CASSPRTGGTGELFF.

This clonotype was recorded at least ten times. This sequence joins TRBV5-8 and TRBJ2-2; a weak D match, TRBD2 (5 bases). The germline gives CDR1 SGHTS, CDR2 YDEGEE. The CDR3 has 14 amino acids. Between the trimmed V and J ends, which lost 4 bases and 4 bases, there was a span of 11 bases. This chain's CDR3 is CASSMDLSTGELFF. The CDR3 region has the DNA TGTGCCAGCAGCATGGACTTATCCACCGGGGAGCTGTTTTTT.

This clonotype was picked up many times. The chain combines TRBV20-1 with TRBJ2-5, with D perhaps matching TRBD2 (5 bases). The CDR3 contains 12 residues. V shed 4 bases and J shed 0 bases, with 6 bases lying between them. CDR1 and CDR2 from the germline V gene are DFQATT and SNEGSKA (reference sequence). The DNA for the CDR3 is TGCAGTGCTATGGACTACCAAGAGACCCAGTACTTC. Its protein is CSAMDYQETQYF.

To note about this clonotype: A much bigger clone sits one base away, suggesting this may be a read error. The conserved phenylalanine or tryptophan normally closing the CDR3 is absent here, so this likely arose from a read error. The rearrangement links TRBV3-1 to TRBJ1-2; D remains ambiguous. Trimming cost V 0 bases and J 1 base, with 12 bases left between them. CDR3 length equals 16 residues. Germline loops: CDR1 LGHDT, CDR2 YNNKEL (reference sequence). CDR3 region: CASSQEGRGLNYGYTL. The CDR3 nucleotides are TGTGCCAGCAGCCAAGAGGGTAGAGGACTTAACTATGGCTACACCCTC.

This clonotype showed up many times. The V and J genes are TRBV18 and TRBJ2-3, with TRBD1 identical over 7 bases. Looked up from germline, CDR1 is KGHSH and CDR2 is LQKENI. The trim removed 5 bases at V and 2 bases at J, leaving 10 bases unmatched. The CDR3 runs 16 residues. The CDR3: CASSTPGQRYTDTQYF. DNA for the CDR3: TGTGCCAGCTCAACCCCGGGACAGAGATACACAGATACGCAGTATTTT.